The 19 T cell receptor beta chains in this list originate from one sample, sequenced in a study of vaccination and CD4 T cells after COVID-19. Treatment: approximately 10-day PBMC culture with coronavirus spike peptide pools or control peptides (ViraFEST assay). One should note that the unexposed donor's CD4+ T cells were collected before the COVID-19 pandemic (2011-2018). The antigens for these receptors are not known. Sequencing of cultured CD4+ T cell DNA used the Oncomine TCR Beta short-read assay. TCRdb re-analysed the PCR reads in MiXCR, keeping a single row per CDR3 protein. The sample lists thousands of distinct CDR3 sequences; around 48% were seen once. Sequencing was performed on CD4+ T cells from blood, cultured in vitro. These receptors all come from a human donor in good health.

In its sample, this clonotype was seen a few times. The J gene is TRBJ1-2, the V gene TRBV12-3 or TRBV12-4; D not resolved. The ends were cut back, 2 bases at V and 3 bases at J, with 7 bases in the middle. CDR3 size: 13 residues. CDR3 DNA: TGTGCCAGCAGTTTAAGAGTGGACTATGGCTACACCTTC. Protein: CASSLRVDYGYTF.

This clonotype was detected a few times. This rearrangement joins TRBV6-1 to TRBJ1-5; possibly TRBD1 for D (5 bases). The CDR3 contains 14 residues. CDR1 and CDR2 (germline): MNHNS, SASEGT. Deletions cut 6 bases from V and 4 bases from J, with 13 bases between. The CDR3 sequence is CASRSGSKNQPQHF. CDR3 nucleotides: TGTGCCAGCAGATCAGGGTCGAAAAATCAGCCCCAGCATTTT.

This clonotype was counted a few times. V is TRBV15 and J is TRBJ2-5; D is possibly TRBD2 (5 bases). Germline V CDR1 and CDR2: LNHNV, YYDKDF (reference sequence). The V end lost 4 bases, the J end lost 5 bases, and 17 bases lay between the germline ends. This CDR3 has 15 amino acids. CDR3 loop: CATSMRSPGGETQYF. CDR3 nucleotide sequence: TGTGCCACCAGCATGAGGTCGCCGGGCGGGGAGACCCAGTACTTC.

A few counts support this clonotype. V gene TRBV7-2 combines with J gene TRBJ2-2, with 12 bases matching TRBD2. The J segment lost 4 bases and the V segment lost 6 bases, leaving 0 bases of the junction unmatched. CDR1 is SGHTA, CDR2 FQGNSA, per germline. CDR3 size: 14 residues. The CDR3 region has the DNA TGTGCCAGCAGGGGACTAGCGGGCACCGGGGAGCTGTTTTTT. Protein product: CASRGLAGTGELFF.

This sequence joins TRBV7-2 and TRBJ2-7, with D hard to call. The CDR3 covers 13 residues. Trimming stripped 2 bases from V and 6 bases from J, with 11 bases between. Per the germline V gene, CDR1 is SGHTA and CDR2 is FQGNSA. CDR3: CASSLLPRREQYF. The CDR3 DNA follows: TGTGCCAGCAGCTTATTACCCCGCCGCGAGCAGTACTTC.

The rearrangement links TRBV12-3 or TRBV12-4 to TRBJ2-5; D call uncertain. The CDR3 is 12 residues long. The V end was cut by 5 bases, the J end by 5 bases, with 9 bases between. The CDR3 DNA is TGTGCCAGCAGTGGGCTCGGGGAGACCCAGTACTTC. Amino acid sequence: CASSGLGETQYF.

Only a few counts were recorded for this clonotype. CDR3 amino acids: CASSHQLGQSKYGYTF. CDR3 nucleotides: TGTGCCAGCAGTCACCAATTGGGACAGAGCAAATATGGCTACACCTTC. The chain links TRBV6-1 to TRBJ1-2; 7 nucleotides agree with TRBD1. The junction had 14 bases not matched to a gene; V was cut back by 5 bases and J by 5 bases. The CDR3 contains 16 residues. The germline gives CDR1 MNHNS, CDR2 SASEGT.

The chain recombines TRBV10-2 with TRBJ1-1; D is undetermined. Trimming shortened V by 3 bases and J by 0 bases, and 11 bases separated the two germline ends. This CDR3 is built from 15 residues. The germline gives CDR1 WSHSY, CDR2 SAAADI. The CDR3 region is CASSDPIVVNTEAFF. The CDR3 DNA reads TGCGCCAGCAGTGATCCCATCGTAGTGAACACTGAAGCTTTCTTT.

The gene calls are TRBV6-2 or TRBV6-3 and TRBJ2-7, with 13 bases fitting TRBD2. Looked up from germline, CDR1 is MNHEY and CDR2 is SVGEGT. This CDR3 contains 16 residues. V shed 6 bases, J shed 1 base, and the junction held 6 bases outside the gene matches. This CDR3 reads CASSTGLAGASYEQYF. The CDR3 coding sequence is TGTGCCAGCAGCACAGGACTAGCGGGGGCGTCCTACGAGCAGTACTTC.

The rearrangement links TRBV7-2 to TRBJ2-2; 11 nucleotides align to TRBD2. Germline V gene data show CDR1 as SGHTA and CDR2 as FQGNSA. J lost 0 bases, V lost 8 bases, and 5 bases had no gene match. This CDR3 has 16 amino acids. Here the CDR3 reads CASPPGLAANTGELFF. The CDR3 DNA sequence: TGTGCCAGCCCCCCGGGACTAGCGGCGAACACCGGGGAGCTGTTTTTT.

The chain links TRBV7-9 to TRBJ1-1, with 7 bases matching TRBD1. V trimming: 2 bases; J trimming: 4 bases; junction bases outside the gene matches: 7. The CDR3 loop spans 15 amino acids. Germline V gives CDR1 SEHNR, CDR2 FQNEAQ (reference sequence). The CDR3 coding sequence is TGTGCCAGCAGCTTACATGATCCAGGGGGCACTGAAGCTTTCTTT. Translated, it gives CASSLHDPGGTEAFF.

This clonotype was observed a handful of times. V is TRBV12-5 and J is TRBJ1-5, with TRBD1 matching over 7 bases. The trim removed 6 bases at V and 4 bases at J, leaving 12 bases unmatched. The CDR3 runs to 16 residues. CDR1 and CDR2 from the germline V gene are LGHNT and FRNRAP. The chain's CDR3 is CASGPLGTVRNQPQHF. CDR3 DNA sequence: TGTGCTAGTGGGCCCCTCGGGACAGTAAGGAATCAGCCCCAGCATTTT.

The rearrangement joins TRBV20-1 to TRBJ2-3; 16 bases agree with TRBD2. This CDR3 has 18 residues. V lost 5 bases, J lost 5 bases, and 13 bases stayed unmatched. Germline CDR1 is DFQATT and CDR2 is SNEGSKA (reference sequence). The CDR3: CSAGPGLAGGPQVDTQYF. For the CDR3, the DNA is TGCAGTGCTGGCCCGGGACTAGCGGGAGGGCCCCAAGTAGATACGCAGTATTTT.

The sample holds a few counts of this clonotype. The chain is built from TRBV21-1 and TRBJ2-4; the table's D call, TRBD1, has no DNA check behind it. TRBV21-1 is a listed pseudogene. CDR3 size: 16 residues. The CDR3 nucleotides read TGTGCCAGCAGCAAAGCTCCGGGACAGCAGGGAAACATTCAGTACTTC. This gives the protein CASSKAPGQQGNIQYF.

J is TRBJ1-5 and V is TRBV6-1; 11 nucleotides line up with TRBD1. Germline CDR1 and CDR2: MNHNS and SASEGT. V lost 6 bases and J lost 7; bases outside the gene matches: 2. The CDR3 covers 13 residues. The chain's CDR3 is CASRRTGGQPQHF. Written as DNA, the CDR3 is TGTGCCAGCAGGAGGACAGGGGGCCAGCCCCAGCATTTT.

This chain uses TRBV7-9 with TRBJ1-5, with 10 bases that match TRBD1. V lost 5 bases to trimming and J lost 6 bases; unmatched junction nucleotides: 10. The CDR3 covers 16 residues. Germline V lookup: CDR1 SEHNR, CDR2 FQNEAQ (reference sequence). CDR3 in amino acids: CASSRSGTGAFQPQHF. CDR3 DNA sequence: TGTGCCAGCAGCCGCTCCGGGACAGGGGCTTTTCAGCCCCAGCATTTT. The variable domain in full, with the rest retrieved from reference TRBV7-9 and TRBJ1-5, is DTGVSQNPRHKITKRGQNVTFRCDPISEHNRLYWYRQTLGQGPEFLTYFQNEAQLEKSRLLSDRFSAERPKGSFSTLEIQRTEQGDSAMYLCASSRSGTGAFQPQHFGDGTRLSIL.

The J gene is TRBJ2-3, the V gene TRBV19; TRBD2 aligns across 8 bases. The junction had 9 bases not matched to a gene; V was cut back by 5 bases and J by 14 bases. This CDR3 region has 12 residues. Germline V gene data show CDR1 as LNHDA and CDR2 as SQIVND (reference sequence). CDR3 nucleotides: TGTGCCAGTAGTGTATCTAGCGGGTGGCGGTATTTT. This gives the protein CASSVSSGWRYF.

V is TRBV19 and J is TRBJ2-5, with TRBD2 as a possible D gene (5 bases). This CDR3 comprises 11 residues. V was trimmed by 4 bases and J by 5 bases, leaving 5 bases between them. CDR1 and CDR2 (germline): LNHDA, SQIVND (reference sequence). The CDR3 DNA follows: TGTGCCAGTAGTACGGGGGAGACCCAGTACTTC. Its protein product is CASSTGETQYF.

There are a few counts of this clonotype. The rearrangement uses TRBV30 and TRBJ1-2; D gene uncertain. The V and J ends lost 0 bases and 11 bases respectively, with 10 bases between them. Germline V gives CDR1 GTSNPN, CDR2 SVGIG (reference sequence). The CDR3 totals 11 residues. CDR3 amino acids: CAWSVTGPYTF. CDR3 DNA sequence: TGTGCCTGGAGTGTCACCGGCCCGTACACCTTC. Combining the CDR3 with reference TRBV30 and TRBJ1-2 gives the whole variable domain SQTIHQWPATLVQPVGSPLSLECTVEGTSNPNLYWYRQAAGRGLQLLFYSVGIGQISSEVPQNLSASRPQDRQFILSSKKLLLSDSGFYLCAWSVTGPYTFGSGTRLTVV.